Listed below are T cell receptor beta chains from one sample, sequenced in a study of beta chain features in type 1 diabetes. The assay was immunoSEQ multiplex PCR, and TCRdb's table has in-frame clones only and misses some. The sample lists 900,000 or so clones, about a sixth seen once, with 0.023% in the top ten. Sequenced: naive CD4+ T cells from blood. The receptors shown here come from a woman younger than 30 in good health. Each CDR3 is given with its conserved first and last residue. Fields, in order: D gene, J gene, V gene, clone size, CDR3 DNA, CDR3 protein. A D gene is named only where the DNA matches it firmly. Clone size appears in some rows only: once, few, many, or a class for an expanded clone.

TRBD2 | TRBJ2-7 | TRBV11-1 | few | TGTGCCAGCAGCCGAAAGGGACTAGCGGGAGGCGAGCAGTACTTC | CASSRKGLAGGEQYF
NA | TRBJ2-3 | TRBV21-1 | few | TGTGCCAGCAGCAAGAGGGACAGATACACAGATACGCAGTATTTT | CASSKRDRYTDTQYF
NA | TRBJ1-5 | TRBV7-2 | NA | TGTGCCAGCAGCTTAGGCATATATCAGCCCCAGCATTTT | CASSLGIYQPQHF
NA | TRBJ2-3 | TRBV6-1 | NA | TGTGCCAACTCGGCCAGGGGAGATACGCAGTATTTT | CANSARGDTQYF
NA | TRBJ2-3 | TRBV4-3 | NA | TGCGCCAGCAGCCAAGGGGTTAGCGGATACACAGATACGCAGTATTTT | CASSQGVSGYTDTQYF
TRBD2 | TRBJ2-1 | TRBV5-1 | NA | TGCGCCAGCAGCTTAGTCGTTAGCGGGAGAAACGAGCAGTTCTTC | CASSLVVSGRNEQFF
TRBD2 | TRBJ2-3 | TRBV5-4 | few | TGTGCCAGCAGTCGAGCGGTAGCGGGTAGTGGTACAGATACGCAGTATTTT | CASSRAVAGSGTDTQYF
NA | TRBJ2-1 | TRBV2 | few | TGTGCCAGCAGTGAAGCCCTTGCAGCGCAGTTCTTC | CASSEALAAQFF
TRBD1 | TRBJ1-2 | TRBV7-2 | NA | TGTGCCAGCAGCCCGCGACAGGGCCTCTATGGCTACACCTTC | CASSPRQGLYGYTF
TRBD2 | TRBJ2-1 | TRBV6-1 | few | TGTGCCAGCAGTGGGGGGACTAGCGGCTACAATGAGCAGTTCTTC | CASSGGTSGYNEQFF
TRBD1 | TRBJ1-1 | TRBV6-5 | few | TGTGCCAGCAGTTTGGACAGGGCCATGAACACTGAAGCTTTCTTT | CASSLDRAMNTEAFF
NA | TRBJ1-1 | TRBV2 | NA | TGTGCCAGCAGTGCTTTGAACAGGAACACTGAAGCTTTCTTT | CASSALNRNTEAFF
NA | TRBJ1-1 | TRBV4-3 | NA | TGCGCCAGCAGCCAGTACGCCGGCGAGGTGAACACTGAAGCTTTCTTT | CASSQYAGEVNTEAFF
NA | TRBJ2-6 | TRBV7-9 | NA | TGTGCCAGCAGCTTAGGGGGATCCGGGGCCAACGTCCTGACTTTC | CASSLGGSGANVLTF
NA | TRBJ2-4 | TRBV10-3 | few | TGTGCCATCAGTGAGTCGACAAGGGGCAGGGACAAAAACATTCAGTACTTC | CAISESTRGRDKNIQYF
TRBD1 | TRBJ2-7 | TRBV28 | few | TGTGCCAGCAGCAAGAGGGACAGGTGGGAGCAGTACTTC | CASSKRDRWEQYF
NA | TRBJ2-7 | TRBV6-5 | few | TGTGCCAGCAGTTTCACAGGCGAGCAGTACTTC | CASSFTGEQYF
TRBD1 | TRBJ2-5 | TRBV2 | NA | TGTGCCAGCAGTGAAAAGGGGGCCAGGCAAGAGACCCAGTACTTC | CASSEKGARQETQYF
NA | TRBJ1-2 | TRBV28 | NA | TGTGCCAGCAGTTCCCCGACCGAGGGATCGGGCTACACCTTC | CASSSPTEGSGYTF
NA | TRBJ1-4 | TRBV7-9 | few | TGTGCCAGCAGCTTGCGGGGCTCCGCAACTAATGAAAAACTGTTTTTT | CASSLRGSATNEKLFF
NA | TRBJ1-5 | TRBV27 | few | TGTGCCAGCAGTCCGATTTTGGGCAGGGCACAGCCCCAGCATTTT | CASSPILGRAQPQHF
TRBD2 | TRBJ2-5 | TRBV29-1 | NA | TGCAGCGTCCGACTAGCGGGACCCCGCGGGACCCAGTACTTC | CSVRLAGPRGTQYF
NA | TRBJ2-7 | TRBV7-9 | few | TGTGCCAGCAGCTTAGTCCGTGGGGTTGGCGAGCAGTACTTC | CASSLVRGVGEQYF
TRBD2 | TRBJ2-1 | TRBV7-9 | NA | TGTGCCAGCAGCTTGTCGCTAGCGGGAGTTGATGAGCAGTTCTTC | CASSLSLAGVDEQFF
NA | TRBJ2-3 | TRBV10-3 | NA | TGTGCCATCGGGCACTACCCAGATACGCAGTATTTT | CAIGHYPDTQYF
TRBD2 | TRBJ2-7 | TRBV2 | NA | TGTGCCAGCAGTTGGACTAGCGGGCAATACGAGCAGTACTTC | CASSWTSGQYEQYF
TRBD2 | TRBJ2-7 | TRBV7-2 | few | TGTGCCAGCAGCCTCCAGCGGGGGACCTACGAGCAGTACTTC | CASSLQRGTYEQYF
NA | TRBJ1-2 | TRBV18 | NA | TGTGCCAGCTCATCCCAGGCAGCCTATGGCTACACCTTC | CASSSQAAYGYTF
NA | TRBJ1-1 | TRBV7-9 | few | TGTGCCAGCAGCTTAGACAGGTTGAACACTGAAGCTTTCTTT | CASSLDRLNTEAFF
NA | TRBJ1-5 | TRBV28 | NA | TGTGCCAGCAGCCCCGGTGGCGCAGCGTTACCCCAGCATTTT | CASSPGGAALPQHF
NA | TRBJ2-6 | TRBV7-9 | few | TGTGCCAGCACCTTTGGCTCTGGGGCCAACGTCCTGACTTTC | CASTFGSGANVLTF
TRBD1 | TRBJ2-7 | TRBV20-1 | few | TGCAGTGCTACCGACAGGGTCGAGCAGTACTTC | CSATDRVEQYF
TRBD2 | TRBJ2-2 | TRBV7-2 | NA | TGTGCCAGCAGCTTAGTTAGCGGGGCCAACACCGGGGAGCTGTTTTTT | CASSLVSGANTGELFF
NA | TRBJ2-7 | TRBV7-8 | NA | TGTGCCAGCAGCTTAGGCCTGGAGGGGTGGTACGAGCAGTACTTC | CASSLGLEGWYEQYF
NA | TRBJ1-5 | TRBV25-1 | few | TGTGCCAGCAGTGTAGGACCGAACAATCAGCCCCAGCATTTT | CASSVGPNNQPQHF
TRBD1 | TRBJ1-2 | TRBV14 | few | TGTGCCAGCAGCCCCCTGACAGGGGCCTATGGCTACACCTTC | CASSPLTGAYGYTF
TRBD1 | TRBJ2-4 | TRBV14 | NA | TGTGCCAGCAGCCTCCGGGGACAGGGCATTCAGTACTTC | CASSLRGQGIQYF
NA | TRBJ2-7 | TRBV6-5 | few | TGTGCCAGCAGTTACGCTGGGGTGGGGGCCTACGAGCAGTACTTC | CASSYAGVGAYEQYF
NA | TRBJ2-3 | TRBV7-8 | few | TGTGCCAGCAGCTTAGGCGGGACCGCCCCCACCACAGATACGCAGTATTTT | CASSLGGTAPTTDTQYF
TRBD1 | TRBJ1-1 | TRBV9 | NA | TGTGCCAGCAGCAAACAGGGGACGAACACTGAAGCTTTCTTT | CASSKQGTNTEAFF
TRBD1 | TRBJ2-1 | TRBV10-3 | few | TGTGCCATCAGTGCGAGTAGGACAGGGGCAGACAATGAGCAGTTCTTC | CAISASRTGADNEQFF
TRBD1 | TRBJ2-7 | TRBV10-3 | few | TGTGCCATCAGGGACGGGACAGGGAGATCCTACGAGCAGTACTTC | CAIRDGTGRSYEQYF
TRBD1 | TRBJ2-7 | TRBV25-1 | once | TGTGCCAGCAGTGGCAACTCGGGACAGTACGAGCAGTACTTC | CASSGNSGQYEQYF
NA | TRBJ1-2 | TRBV19 | few | TGTGCCAGTAGTAGGATCTCTCAGGGTAACTATGGCTACACCTTC | CASSRISQGNYGYTF
NA | TRBJ2-1 | TRBV4-2 | NA | TGTGCCAGCAGCCAAAGCCCCCAGATTACAGACAATGAGCAGTTCTTC | CASSQSPQITDNEQFF
NA | TRBJ2-4 | TRBV21-1 | NA | TGTGCCAGCAGCAAAGATCGCCTCCTCCGTGGACAGATAGCCAAAAACATTCAGTACTTC | CASSKDRLLRGQIAKNIQYF
NA | TRBJ1-5 | TRBV7-6 | few | TGTGCCAGCAGCACGCAGGAGTTTGGGCCCCAGCATTTT | CASSTQEFGPQHF
NA | TRBJ2-7 | TRBV7-8 | NA | TGTGCCAGCAGCCTAACCGGGGGACAAGAGCAGTACTTC | CASSLTGGQEQYF
NA | TRBJ1-1 | TRBV13 | few | TGTGCCAGCAGCGACGGCTGGGGACGGATGAACACTGAAGCTTTCTTT | CASSDGWGRMNTEAFF
NA | TRBJ1-1 | TRBV27 | few | TGTGCCAGCACTTCCAGCAGGGGCCTTGAAGCTTTCTTT | CASTSSRGLEAFF
NA | TRBJ2-1 | TRBV19 | NA | TGTGCCAGTAGTAATGAGGTCTTGGGGGAGCAGTTCTTC | CASSNEVLGEQFF
TRBD1 | TRBJ1-2 | TRBV15 | NA | TGTGCCACCAGCGTGCCGGGACAGATGAACTATGGCTACACCTTC | CATSVPGQMNYGYTF
NA | TRBJ2-1 | TRBV5-5 | NA | TGTGCCAGCAGCTTGGAGGGCAATGAGCAGTTCTTC | CASSLEGNEQFF
NA | TRBJ1-5 | TRBV6-1 | NA | TGTGCCAGCAGTGGATGGGTTCAGCCCCAGCATTTT | CASSGWVQPQHF
TRBD1 | TRBJ2-7 | TRBV28 | NA | TGTGCCAGCAACGGACAGGGTGGGTACGAGCAGTACTTC | CASNGQGGYEQYF
NA | TRBJ2-3 | TRBV10-3 | few | TGTGCCATCAGTCGGAAAGGACTCACAGATACGCAGTATTTT | CAISRKGLTDTQYF
NA | TRBJ1-5 | TRBV6-5 | NA | TGTGCCAGCAGTACATCAAGAGGGGGTAATCAGCCCCAGCATTTT | CASSTSRGGNQPQHF
NA | TRBJ2-5 | TRBV21-1 | few | TGTGCCAGCAGCAAAGGCGCCAGGTGGCCGCAAGAGACCCAGTACTTC | CASSKGARWPQETQYF
NA | TRBJ2-1 | TRBV29-1 | few | TGCCGCGTTGAAGGGTTTAGCGGACATTTGAGCTCCTACAATGAGCAGTTCTTC | CRVEGFSGHLSSYNEQFF
NA | TRBJ2-3 | TRBV7-8 | NA | TGTGCCAGCAGCTTAGGCTCGACTAAGTTCCCAGATACGCAGTATTTT | CASSLGSTKFPDTQYF